This T cell receptor (beta chain) was sequenced during a study of blood T cell repertoires in COVID-19. V shed 0 bases and J shed 1 base, with 6 bases lying between them. Looked up from germline, CDR1 is LGHNT and CDR2 is FRNRAP. The CDR3 is made up of 14 amino acids. Using immunoSEQ multiplex PCR, the repertoire was profiled, and TCRdb retains in-frame clones only, with some absent. This table has about 390,000 clones, just under 90% appearing once. The rearrangement uses TRBV12-5 and TRBJ1-1; D is undetermined. The sample consisted of PBMCs or T cells enriched from blood (not recorded which). This clonotype was obtained from a woman aged 45-60 years who had recovered from COVID-19. The CDR3 reads CASGLVPENTEAFF. CDR3 DNA: TGTGCTAGTGGTTTGGTTCCAGAGAACACTGAAGCTTTCTTT.